This passage covers 32 T cell receptor beta chains from one sample sequenced in a study of cytomegalovirus exposure and HLA in healthy donors (dated 2017 in TCRdb). The library was obtained by the immunoSEQ multiplex PCR assay. The multiplex PCR relied on a mix of 60 forward primers for TCR Vbeta segments and 13 reverse primers for TCR Jbeta segments. Here the immuneACCESS table is served through TCRdb, limited to in-frame sequences with V and J called. Missing clones are a known gap in these copies; in checked studies unresolved V genes cover under half, and the rest lacks a known reason. The table for this sample lists roughly 150,000 clones; approximately 73% of them were counted only once. Of the sample, about 9.4% is held by the ten largest clones. Sequenced material: PBMCs. These receptors were taken from a man aged 25 to 40 in good health and CMV-seropositive.

This clone showed up just a few times. V usage is TRBV9 and J usage is TRBJ2-5, with TRBD1 identical over 10 bases. After removal of 5 bases from V and 5 bases from J, the junction contained 9 bases not matched to a gene. Germline CDR1 and CDR2: SGDLS and YYNGEE. The CDR3 is 15 amino acids. Here the CDR3 reads CASRPGQGSGETQYF. CDR3 nucleotide sequence: TGTGCCAGCAGGCCGGGACAGGGGTCGGGGGAGACCCAGTACTTC.

The rearrangement links TRBV7-3 to TRBJ2-1; D unresolved. This CDR3 is 14 amino acids long. Per germline, CDR1 SGHTA and CDR2 FQGTGA. Trimming shortened V by 0 bases and J by 5 bases, and 8 bases separated the two germline ends. Written as DNA, the CDR3 is TGTGCCAGCAGCTTAACCGATGACAACAATGAGCAGTTCTTC. It translates to CASSLTDDNNEQFF.

This clone has more than one count but fewer than ten. The chain employs TRBV6-5 and TRBJ2-2; no clear D gene. V lost 7 bases and J lost 7, with 10 bases in between. The CDR3 is made up of 12 amino acids. CDR1 MNHEY and CDR2 SVGAGI come from the germline V gene. Here the CDR3 DNA reads TGTGCCAGCATTCAGTTATACGGGGAGCTGTTTTTT. It encodes CASIQLYGELFF.

In regard to this clone: At one end, the junction sequence differs from germline, possibly due to a read error. V is TRBV7-9 and J is TRBJ2-7, with 16 bases matching TRBD2. This CDR3 spans 19 amino acids. The germline V gene has CDR1 SEHNR and CDR2 FQNEAQ (reference sequence). This CDR3 reads CSSSLNWFEGLAGGGEQYF. Written as DNA, the CDR3 is TGTTCCAGCAGCCTTAACTGGTTTGAGGGACTAGCGGGAGGGGGGGAGCAGTACTTC.

The chain has TRBV13 and TRBJ1-1; unclear D gene. Per germline, CDR1 PRHDT and CDR2 FYEKMQ (reference sequence). V lost 5 bases to trimming and J lost 1 base, with 8 bases between them. The CDR3 contains 13 residues. CDR3 loop: CASSRERNTEAFF. In DNA, the CDR3 is TGTGCCAGCAGCCGGGAGAGGAACACTGAAGCTTTCTTT.

The chain joins TRBV29-1 to TRBJ2-2; the D gene is possibly TRBD1 (6 bases). Germline-derived CDR1 and CDR2 are SQVTM and ANQGSEA. Trimming pared 8 bases from V and 5 bases from J, leaving 15 bases between. The CDR3 runs 13 residues. The CDR3 DNA is TGCAGCACCGTAACAGGGAGTACCGGGGAGCTGTTTTTT. Residues: CSTVTGSTGELFF.

The chain links TRBV19 to TRBJ2-1; 8 bases map to TRBD1. With 3 bases clipped from V and 2 bases from J, the junction kept 3 bases outside the gene matches. This CDR3 comprises 15 residues. Germline values: CDR1 LNHDA, CDR2 SQIVND (reference sequence). CDR3 in DNA: TGTGCCAGTAGTATTGGACAGGGCGCCTACAATGAGCAGTTCTTC. Protein product: CASSIGQGAYNEQFF.

This chain connects TRBV6-6 to TRBJ1-3, with D possibly TRBD1 on 6 matching bases. Trimming took off 6 bases at V and 0 bases at J, with 9 bases between the two ends. Germline V gene sequence: CDR1 MNHNY, CDR2 SVGAGI (reference sequence). CDR3 length equals 14 residues. Here the CDR3 DNA reads TGTGCCAGCAGCTCGGACAGCTCTGGAAACACCATATATTTT. Translating gives CASSSDSSGNTIYF.

The DNA for the CDR3 is TGTGCCAGCAGTGACAGGGGGGCGGGCCACGATACGCAGTATTTT. Its protein product is CASSDRGAGHDTQYF. V and J are TRBV25-1 and TRBJ2-3; D is perhaps TRBD1 (7 bases). Germline assignment: CDR1 MGHDK and CDR2 SYGVNS. The CDR3 is 15 residues long. Trimming removed 3 bases from V and 6 bases from J, with 16 bases in between.

The CDR3 nucleotides are TGTGCCAGCAGGTATGGACAGGATTTAACCTACGAGCAGTACTTC. Translated, it gives CASRYGQDLTYEQYF. This rearrangement joins TRBV5-4 to TRBJ2-7; 7 nucleotides line up with TRBD1. Germline trimming cut 5 bases from V and 2 bases from J; bases unmatched to any gene: 10. This CDR3 is 15 amino acids long. Germline V lookup: CDR1 SGHNT, CDR2 YYREEE (reference sequence).

This clone was observed a few times. The chain joins TRBV5-1 to TRBJ2-3; D gene ambiguous. This CDR3 spans 13 amino acids. Deletions cut 4 bases from V and 0 bases from J, with 6 bases between. Germline V gene sequence: CDR1 SGHRS, CDR2 YFSETQ. CDR3 amino acids: CASSEASTDTQYF. The CDR3 DNA reads as TGCGCCAGCAGCGAAGCTAGCACAGATACGCAGTATTTT.

This chain connects TRBV5-1 to TRBJ1-1; D gene ambiguous. This CDR3 is built from 19 residues. The germline V gene has CDR1 SGHRS and CDR2 YFSETQ. Between the trimmed V and J ends, which lost 4 bases and 1 base, there was a span of 26 bases. The CDR3 protein is CASSPIRWGGNGSNTEAFF. CDR3 nucleotides: TGCGCCAGCAGCCCCATCAGGTGGGGAGGTAATGGATCGAACACTGAAGCTTTCTTT.

This chain connects TRBV2 to TRBJ1-3; D unclear. Germline-derived CDR1 and CDR2 are SNHLY and FYNNEI. This CDR3 is 15 amino acids long. V was pared by 0 bases and J by 0 bases, with 6 bases between. For the CDR3, the DNA is TGTGCCAGCAGTGAAGCCAGTCTCTCTGGAAACACCATATATTTT. It yields the protein CASSEASLSGNTIYF.

The chain couples TRBV6-5 to TRBJ2-3, with 7 bases identical to TRBD2. Germline CDR1 and CDR2: MNHEY and SVGAGI. V lost 6 bases and J lost 3; bases outside the gene matches: 6. The length of the CDR3 is 14 residues. The CDR3 loop reads CASRVGGATDTQYF. CDR3 DNA sequence: TGTGCCAGCAGGGTGGGAGGGGCAACAGATACGCAGTATTTT.

The chain couples TRBV30 to TRBJ1-1; D gene ambiguous. The length of the CDR3 is 12 residues. V lost 4 bases, J lost 6 bases, and 12 bases lay in between. CDR1 is GTSNPN and CDR2 is SVGIG in the germline V gene (reference sequence). This CDR3 is CAWNGVLSEAFF. The CDR3 region has the DNA TGTGCCTGGAACGGAGTTTTGTCTGAAGCTTTCTTT.

V usage is TRBV7-2 and J usage is TRBJ2-1; 8 bases are shared with TRBD2. CDR1 and CDR2 (germline): SGHTA, FQGNSA. The V and J ends lost 5 bases and 9 bases, in that order; junction bases with no gene match: 12. The CDR3 length is 15 residues. The chain's CDR3 is CASSPGGTLVIEQFF. Here the CDR3 DNA reads TGTGCCAGCAGCCCGGGGGGGACCCTAGTTATTGAGCAGTTCTTC.

The V call is TRBV27, the J call TRBJ2-1, with TRBD2 matching 7 bases. V lost 7 bases to trimming and J lost 1 base; unmatched junction nucleotides: 4. Per the germline V gene, CDR1 is MNHEY and CDR2 is SMNVEV (reference sequence). The CDR3 has 14 amino acids. Written as DNA, the CDR3 is TGTGCCAGCACCCCCGGGGGGTCCTACAATGAGCAGTTCTTC. Protein sequence: CASTPGGSYNEQFF.

The V gene is TRBV9, the J gene TRBJ2-7; TRBD2 might be the D (6 bases). This CDR3 has 15 residues. V dropped 0 bases and J dropped 0 bases, with 10 bases sitting between them. CDR1 SGDLS and CDR2 YYNGEE come from the germline V gene. CDR3 nucleotides: TGTGCCAGCAGCGTAGCTGGCGGGACCTCCTACGAGCAGTACTTC. It yields the protein CASSVAGGTSYEQYF.

The J gene is TRBJ2-7, the V gene TRBV18; TRBD2 aligns across 12 bases. The CDR3 loop spans 15 amino acids. Germline loops: CDR1 KGHSH, CDR2 LQKENI. Losses at the gene ends were 3 bases for V and 3 bases for J; bases not matched to a gene: 3. In DNA, the CDR3 is TGTGCCAGCTCACCCTCGACTAGCGGGAGCTACGAGCAGTACTTC. Translating it yields CASSPSTSGSYEQYF.

The chain couples TRBV2 to TRBJ2-7; 15 bases line up with TRBD2. This CDR3 region has 19 residues. Germline assignment: CDR1 SNHLY and CDR2 FYNNEI. V shed 7 bases, J shed 1 base, and the junction held 14 bases outside the gene matches. CDR3 protein: CASTPWTSGRDTRSYEQYF. The CDR3 DNA reads TGTGCCAGCACCCCCTGGACTAGCGGGAGGGACACAAGATCCTACGAGCAGTACTTC.

V gene TRBV5-1 combines with J gene TRBJ1-4, with D tentatively TRBD1 (6 bases). CDR1 and CDR2 from the germline V gene are SGHRS and YFSETQ. V was pared by 6 bases and J by 5 bases, with 14 bases between. The CDR3 spans 14 residues. The CDR3 sequence is CASTGGQPNEKLFF. The CDR3, as DNA: TGCGCCAGCACCGGTGGACAGCCGAATGAAAAACTGTTTTTT.

The chain couples TRBV11-3 to TRBJ2-3; 8 nucleotides match TRBD2. Germline values: CDR1 SGHNT, CDR2 YENEEA. There are 17 residues in the CDR3. The J segment lost 4 bases and the V segment lost 3 bases, leaving 12 bases of the junction unmatched. As DNA, the CDR3 is TGTGCCAGCAGCTTGAACCGGCGGGGGGCCGGGGCAGATACGCAGTATTTT. It specifies CASSLNRRGAGADTQYF. Complete variable domain (other parts from reference TRBV11-3 and TRBJ2-3): EAGVVQSPRYKIIEKKQPVAFWCNPISGHNTLYWYLQNLGQGPELLIRYENEEAVDDSQLPKDRFSAERLKGVDSTLKIQPAELGDSAVYLCASSLNRRGAGADTQYFGPGTRLTVL.

The chain uses TRBV19 and TRBJ2-3; no definite D call. Germline CDR1 is LNHDA and CDR2 is SQIVND (reference sequence). V was trimmed by 6 bases and J by 6 bases, leaving 16 bases between them. The CDR3 spans 14 residues. The DNA of the CDR3 is TGTGCCAGTAGCTACTACTTACTCCGGGATACGCAGTATTTT. Translated: CASSYYLLRDTQYF.

This clone came up a few times. The chain couples TRBV10-3 to TRBJ2-5, with TRBD2 identical over 7 bases. Germline CDR1 ENHRY, CDR2 SYGVKD. The CDR3 spans 13 residues. V was clipped by 6 bases and J by 1 base; unmatched bases: 2. This CDR3 reads CAIRWEGQETQYF. CDR3 DNA sequence: TGTGCCATCAGGTGGGAGGGCCAAGAGACCCAGTACTTC.

This chain links TRBV9 with TRBJ1-3, with a tentative D call TRBD1 (6 bases). V was clipped by 5 bases and J by 0 bases, with 9 bases between them. The CDR3 length is 14 residues. Germline CDR1 reads SGDLS; CDR2 reads YYNGEE. CDR3 nucleotides: TGTGCCAGCAGTGACAGGTCCTCTGGAAACACCATATATTTT. It yields the protein CASSDRSSGNTIYF.

This chain connects TRBV5-1 to TRBJ2-1, with TRBD2 matching 10 bases. The CDR3 totals 15 residues. The V and J ends lost 4 bases and 6 bases, in that order; junction bases with no gene match: 7. CDR1 and CDR2 (germline): SGHRS, YFSETQ. CDR3 coding DNA: TGCGCCAGCAGCGTTCTAGCGGGAGCAAGCAATGAGCAGTTCTTC. This codes for CASSVLAGASNEQFF.

This clone was observed a handful of times. The rearrangement uses TRBV5-1 and TRBJ2-6; 9 nucleotides line up with TRBD1. After removal of 2 bases from V and 0 bases from J, the junction contained 9 bases not matched to a gene. The CDR3 has 19 amino acids. From germline, CDR1 is SGHRS and CDR2 YFSETQ. This CDR3 is CASSLLGPGQGSGANVLTF. The CDR3 DNA follows: TGCGCCAGCAGCTTATTGGGCCCGGGACAGGGCTCTGGGGCCAACGTCCTGACTTTC.

This rearrangement joins TRBV12-2 to TRBJ1-2. TRBV12-2 is given as a pseudogene. The CDR3 sequence is 14 residues long. CDR3 in amino acids: CASRLGFPPGGYTF. In nucleotides, the CDR3 is TGTGCAAGTCGCTTAGGGTTTCCGCCGGGTGGCTACACCTTC.

The CDR3 DNA reads as TGTGCCAGCAGCACCAGACAGGGGTCGGTGGATACGCAGTATTTT. Amino acid sequence: CASSTRQGSVDTQYF. The chain uses TRBV5-4 and TRBJ2-3, with TRBD1 matching over 8 bases. Trimming took 4 bases from V and 6 from J; bases not matched to a gene: 10. Germline assignment: CDR1 SGHNT and CDR2 YYREEE (reference sequence). The CDR3 is 15 residues long.

The sample holds one count of this clone. The V call is TRBV30, the J call TRBJ1-2; a weak D match, TRBD1 (5 bases). V was clipped by 3 bases and J by 3 bases, with 14 bases between them. The V gene's germline CDR1 is GTSNPN and CDR2 SVGIG (reference sequence). This CDR3 has 14 residues. The CDR3 DNA sequence: TGTGCCTGGAGATCCAGACAGCTGTACTATGGCTACACCTTC. This gives the protein CAWRSRQLYYGYTF. Full variable domain (missing parts from reference TRBV30 and TRBJ1-2): SQTIHQWPATLVQPVGSPLSLECTVEGTSNPNLYWYRQAAGRGLQLLFYSVGIGQISSEVPQNLSASRPQDRQFILSSKKLLLSDSGFYLCAWRSRQLYYGYTFGSGTRLTVV.

J is TRBJ1-4 and V is TRBV7-9; 7 bases align to TRBD1. J lost 1 base, V lost 3 bases, and 5 bases had no gene match. This CDR3 is built from 16 residues. Germline V lookup: CDR1 SEHNR, CDR2 FQNEAQ (reference sequence). CDR3 protein: CASSFRGGGTNEKLFF. In DNA form, the CDR3 reads TGTGCCAGCAGCTTCAGAGGGGGCGGAACTAATGAAAAACTGTTTTTT. The full variable domain, in which reference TRBV7-9 and TRBJ1-4 provide the parts outside the CDR3, is DTGVSQNPRHKITKRGQNVTFRCDPISEHNRLYWYRQTLGQGPEFLTYFQNEAQLEKSRLLSDRFSAERPKGSFSTLEIQRTEQGDSAMYLCASSFRGGGTNEKLFFGSGTQLSVL.

The chain links TRBV7-9 to TRBJ1-2, with D possibly being TRBD1 (5 bases). CDR1 is SEHNR and CDR2 is FQNEAQ in the germline V gene (reference sequence). The V and J ends lost 1 base and 6 bases respectively, with 15 bases between them. The CDR3 is 15 residues long. The CDR3 is CASSLVGGEPHGYTF. CDR3 nucleotide sequence: TGTGCCAGCAGCTTAGTGGGGGGGGAACCTCATGGCTACACCTTC.